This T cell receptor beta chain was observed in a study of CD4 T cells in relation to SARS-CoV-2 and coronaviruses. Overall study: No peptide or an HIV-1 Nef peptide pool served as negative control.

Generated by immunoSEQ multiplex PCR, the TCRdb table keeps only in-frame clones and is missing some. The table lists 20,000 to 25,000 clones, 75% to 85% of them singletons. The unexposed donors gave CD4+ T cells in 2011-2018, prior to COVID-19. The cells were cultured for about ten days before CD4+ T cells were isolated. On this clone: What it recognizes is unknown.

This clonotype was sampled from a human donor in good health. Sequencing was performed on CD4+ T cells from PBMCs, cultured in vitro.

CDR3 DNA: TGCAGCGTTGAGGGACTAGCGGGGGGAAATCAAGAGACCCAGTACTTC. Amino acid sequence: CSVEGLAGGNQETQYF. The genes are TRBV29-1 and TRBJ2-5; TRBD2 matches 15 bases. The CDR3 is 16 amino acids. Germline trimming cut 3 bases from V and 2 bases from J; bases unmatched to any gene: 4. CDR1 SQVTM and CDR2 ANQGSEA come from the germline V gene.